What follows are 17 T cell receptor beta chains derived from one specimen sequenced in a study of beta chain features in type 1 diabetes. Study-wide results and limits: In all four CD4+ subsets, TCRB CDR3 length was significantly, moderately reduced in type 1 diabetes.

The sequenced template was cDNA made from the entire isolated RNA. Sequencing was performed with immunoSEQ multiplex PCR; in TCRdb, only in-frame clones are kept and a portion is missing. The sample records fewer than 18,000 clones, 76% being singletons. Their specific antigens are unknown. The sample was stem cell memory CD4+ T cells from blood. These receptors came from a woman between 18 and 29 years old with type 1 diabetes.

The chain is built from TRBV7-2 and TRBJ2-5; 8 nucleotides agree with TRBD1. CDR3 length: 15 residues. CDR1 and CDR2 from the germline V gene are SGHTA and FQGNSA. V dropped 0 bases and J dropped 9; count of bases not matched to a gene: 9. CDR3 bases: TGTGCCAGCAGCTTAGCTGGCAGGGGGCCGCCACCCCAGTACTTC. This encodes CASSLAGRGPPPQYF. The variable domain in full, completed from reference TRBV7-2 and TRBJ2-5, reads GAGVSQSPSNKVTEKGKDVELRCDPISGHTALYWYRQSLGQGLEFLIYFQGNSAPDKSGLPSDRFSAERTGGSVSTLTIQRTQQEDSAVYLCASSLAGRGPPPQYFGPGTRLLVL.

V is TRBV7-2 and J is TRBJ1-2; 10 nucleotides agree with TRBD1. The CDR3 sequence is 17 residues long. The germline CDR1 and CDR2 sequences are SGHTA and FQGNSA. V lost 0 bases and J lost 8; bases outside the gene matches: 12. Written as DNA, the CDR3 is TGTGCCAGCAGCTTAGCGTCCTGGGGGACAGGGGTAGGCGGCTACACCTTC. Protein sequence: CASSLASWGTGVGGYTF.

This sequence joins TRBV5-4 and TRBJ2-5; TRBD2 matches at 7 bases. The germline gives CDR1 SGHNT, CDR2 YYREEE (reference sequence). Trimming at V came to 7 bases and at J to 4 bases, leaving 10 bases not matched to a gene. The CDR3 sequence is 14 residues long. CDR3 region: CASGLGGWGETQYF. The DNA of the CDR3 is TGTGCCAGCGGACTGGGGGGGTGGGGAGAGACCCAGTACTTC.

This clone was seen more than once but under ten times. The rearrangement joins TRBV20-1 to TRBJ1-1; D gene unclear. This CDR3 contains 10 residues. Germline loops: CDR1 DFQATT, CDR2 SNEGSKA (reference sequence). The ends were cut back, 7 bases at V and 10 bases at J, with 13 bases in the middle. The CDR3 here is CSVPGVRAFF. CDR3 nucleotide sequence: TGCAGTGTGCCCGGGGTTCGAGCTTTCTTT.

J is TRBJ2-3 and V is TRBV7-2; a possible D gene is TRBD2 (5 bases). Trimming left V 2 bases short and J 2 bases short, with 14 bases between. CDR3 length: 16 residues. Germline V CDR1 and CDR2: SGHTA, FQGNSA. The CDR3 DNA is TGTGCCAGCAGCTTACAAACTAGATTGCACACAGATACGCAGTATTTT. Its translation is CASSLQTRLHTDTQYF.

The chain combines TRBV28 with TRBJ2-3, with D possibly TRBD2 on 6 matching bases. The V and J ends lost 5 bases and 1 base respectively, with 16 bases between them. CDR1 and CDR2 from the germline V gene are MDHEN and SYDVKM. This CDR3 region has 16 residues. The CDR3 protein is CASSAPEKRGTDTQYF. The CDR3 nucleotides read TGTGCCAGCAGTGCTCCGGAAAAGCGGGGCACAGATACGCAGTATTTT.

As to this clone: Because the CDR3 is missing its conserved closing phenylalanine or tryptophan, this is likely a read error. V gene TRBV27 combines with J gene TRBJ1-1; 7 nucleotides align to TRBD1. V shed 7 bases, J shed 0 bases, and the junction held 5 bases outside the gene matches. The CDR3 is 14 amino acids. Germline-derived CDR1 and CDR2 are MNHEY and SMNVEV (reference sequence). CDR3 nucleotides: TGTGCCAGCAAACGACAGGGCCTGAACACTGAAGCTTTCCTT. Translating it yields CASKRQGLNTEAFL.

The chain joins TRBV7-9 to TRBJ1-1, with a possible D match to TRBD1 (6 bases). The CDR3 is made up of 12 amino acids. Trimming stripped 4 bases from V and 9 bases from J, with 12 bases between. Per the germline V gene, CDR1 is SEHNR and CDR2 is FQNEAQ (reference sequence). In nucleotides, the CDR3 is TGTGCCAGCAGCTCAGGGGACGGCCAAGCTTTCTTT. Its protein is CASSSGDGQAFF.

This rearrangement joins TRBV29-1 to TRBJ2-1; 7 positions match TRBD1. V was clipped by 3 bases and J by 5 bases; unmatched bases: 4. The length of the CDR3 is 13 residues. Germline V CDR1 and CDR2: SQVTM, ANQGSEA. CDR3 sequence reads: CSVDPDRDNEQFF. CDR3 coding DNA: TGCAGCGTTGACCCCGACAGGGACAATGAGCAGTTCTTC.

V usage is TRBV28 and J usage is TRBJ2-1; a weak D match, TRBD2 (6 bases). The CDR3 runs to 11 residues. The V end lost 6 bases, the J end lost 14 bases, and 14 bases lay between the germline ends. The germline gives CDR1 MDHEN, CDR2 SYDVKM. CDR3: CASRIAERKFF. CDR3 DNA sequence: TGTGCCAGCAGAATAGCGGAAAGGAAGTTCTTC.

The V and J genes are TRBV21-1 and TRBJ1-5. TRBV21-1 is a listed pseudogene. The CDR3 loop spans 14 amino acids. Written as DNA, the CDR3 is TGTGCCAGCGGGAGGGTTGATAGCAATCAGCCCCAGCATTTT. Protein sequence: CASGRVDSNQPQHF.

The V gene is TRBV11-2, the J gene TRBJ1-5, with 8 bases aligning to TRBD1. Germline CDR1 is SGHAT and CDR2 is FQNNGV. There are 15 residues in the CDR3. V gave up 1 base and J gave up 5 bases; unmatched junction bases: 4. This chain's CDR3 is CASSLGGQGHQPQHF. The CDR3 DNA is TGTGCCAGCAGCTTAGGTGGACAGGGTCATCAGCCCCAGCATTTT.

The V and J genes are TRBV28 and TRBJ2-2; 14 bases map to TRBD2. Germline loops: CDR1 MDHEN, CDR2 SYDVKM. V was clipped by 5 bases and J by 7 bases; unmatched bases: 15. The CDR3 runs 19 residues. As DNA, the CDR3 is TGTGCCAGCAGTCAAACTCCTAGACTAGCGGGAGGGCCGGGCGGGGAGCTGTTTTTT. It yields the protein CASSQTPRLAGGPGGELFF.

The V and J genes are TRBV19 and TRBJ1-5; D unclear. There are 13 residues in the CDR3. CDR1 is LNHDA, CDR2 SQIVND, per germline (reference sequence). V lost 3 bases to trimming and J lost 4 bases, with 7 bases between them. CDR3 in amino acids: CASSMVSNQPQHF. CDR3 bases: TGTGCCAGTAGTATGGTCAGTAATCAGCCCCAGCATTTT. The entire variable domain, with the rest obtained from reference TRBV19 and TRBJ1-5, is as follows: DGGITQSPKYLFRKEGQNVTLSCEQNLNHDAMYWYRQDPGQGLRLIYYSQIVNDFQKGDIAEGYSVSREKKESFPLTVTSAQKNPTAFYLCASSMVSNQPQHFGDGTRLSIL.

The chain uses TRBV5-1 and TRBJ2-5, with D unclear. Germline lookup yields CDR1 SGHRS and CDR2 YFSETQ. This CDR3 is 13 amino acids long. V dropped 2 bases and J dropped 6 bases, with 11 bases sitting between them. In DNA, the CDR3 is TGCGCCAGCAGCTTATCCGGGTGGAAGACCCAGTACTTC. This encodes CASSLSGWKTQYF.

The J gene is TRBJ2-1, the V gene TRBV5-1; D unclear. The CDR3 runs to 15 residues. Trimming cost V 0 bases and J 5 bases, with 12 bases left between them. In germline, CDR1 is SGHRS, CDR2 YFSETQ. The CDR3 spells CASSLVYRGNNEQFF. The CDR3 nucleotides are TGCGCCAGCAGCTTGGTCTATAGAGGAAACAATGAGCAGTTCTTC.

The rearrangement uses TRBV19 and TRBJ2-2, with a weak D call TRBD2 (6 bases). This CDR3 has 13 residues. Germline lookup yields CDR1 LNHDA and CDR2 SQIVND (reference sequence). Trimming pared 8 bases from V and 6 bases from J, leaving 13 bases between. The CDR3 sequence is CASGGSPSGELFF. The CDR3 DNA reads TGTGCCAGTGGGGGGTCCCCCTCCGGGGAGCTGTTTTTT.